This T cell receptor (beta chain) was captured by sequencing in a study of OX40 agonist ivuxolimab in advanced cancers. Overall study context: Patients were treated with ivuxolimab, an agonistic anti-OX40 (CD134) antibody.

This CDR3 contains 15 residues. J lost 4 bases, V lost 5 bases, and 10 bases had no gene match. Germline V gives CDR1 SGHTA, CDR2 FQGTGA. In this sample, this clone turned up a few times. Some clones are missing from TCRdb's copy, which holds only in-frame ones; the method was immunoSEQ multiplex PCR. The table records roughly 23,000 clones, just under 85% of them present only once. The sequence derives from an adult with an advanced solid tumor such as melanoma, head and neck, liver or kidney cancer. The sample in question was CD4+ or CD8+ T cells sorted from blood, obtained in a trial of the OX40 agonist ivuxolimab. V gene TRBV7-3 combines with J gene TRBJ2-7, with 8 bases matching TRBD1. CDR3 in amino acids: CASSVSGTGPYEQYF. The DNA of the CDR3 is TGTGCCAGCAGCGTTTCCGGGACAGGACCTTACGAGCAGTACTTC.